This T cell receptor (beta chain) was sequenced in a study of T cell responses to AZD1222 COVID-19 vaccine. Study summary: Pooling was applied to second doses at about 4 or about 12 weeks.

Produced via immunoSEQ multiplex PCR; TCRdb's table is partial and in-frame only. The repertoire includes tens of thousands of clones, roughly nine tenths of them detected once, and roughly 17% sits in the top ten. This clone appeared a single time. Trimming took off 0 bases at V and 1 base at J, with 7 bases between the two ends. Germline CDR1 and CDR2: SGDLS and YYNGEE. The CDR3 loop spans 15 amino acids. This receptor was taken from an adult in good health. The genes are TRBV9 and TRBJ1-4, with D hard to call. The material sequenced was peripheral blood, taken on day 0 of AZD1222 vaccination. The CDR3 loop is CASSVGSGTNEKLFF. CDR3 nucleotide sequence: TGTGCCAGCAGCGTAGGGTCGGGAACTAATGAAAAACTGTTTTTT.